The sequence of this T cell receptor (beta chain) was determined in a study of blood T cell repertoires in COVID-19. On the study more broadly: Donors in the United States, Italy and Spain gave samples during acute or convalescent COVID-19. Sources were T cells, B-cell-depleted T cells, or PBMCs; the material itself was cDNA or gDNA.

V was shortened by 6 bases and J by 9 bases, with 16 bases between the two germline ends. The CDR3 covers 13 residues. Germline V lookup: CDR1 MDHEN, CDR2 SYDVKM. How the authors handled the data: Amplification of reference gene primers provided the estimated nucleated cell counts. Libraries were prepared by immunoSEQ multiplex PCR; TCRdb keeps only in-frame clonotypes and omits some of them. V, J and clone size are those of that table, while D and trimming were read from the DNA. The sample has approximately 310,000 clones, roughly 84% seen once. The chain joins TRBV28 to TRBJ2-3; D may be TRBD1 (6 bases). The sample comprised peripheral blood. This TCR was recovered from a man aged 45-60 years with active or convalescent COVID-19. Written as DNA, the CDR3 is TGTGCCAGCAGCCGGGACAACGTAAACACGCAGTATTTT. It encodes CASSRDNVNTQYF.